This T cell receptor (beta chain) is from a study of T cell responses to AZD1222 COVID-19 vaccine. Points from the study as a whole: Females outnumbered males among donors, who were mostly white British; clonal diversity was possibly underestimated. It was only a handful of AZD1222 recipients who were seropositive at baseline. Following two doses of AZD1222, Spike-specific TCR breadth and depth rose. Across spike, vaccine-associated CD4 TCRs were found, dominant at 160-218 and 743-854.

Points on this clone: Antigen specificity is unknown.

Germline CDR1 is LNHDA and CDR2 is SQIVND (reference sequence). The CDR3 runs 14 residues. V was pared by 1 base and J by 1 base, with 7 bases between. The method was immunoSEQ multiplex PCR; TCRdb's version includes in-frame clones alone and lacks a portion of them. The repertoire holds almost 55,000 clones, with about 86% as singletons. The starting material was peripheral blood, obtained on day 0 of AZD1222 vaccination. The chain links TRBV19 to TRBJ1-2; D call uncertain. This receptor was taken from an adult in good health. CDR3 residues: CASSIGGVNYGYTF. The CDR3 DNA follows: TGTGCCAGTAGTATAGGAGGAGTTAACTATGGCTACACCTTC.